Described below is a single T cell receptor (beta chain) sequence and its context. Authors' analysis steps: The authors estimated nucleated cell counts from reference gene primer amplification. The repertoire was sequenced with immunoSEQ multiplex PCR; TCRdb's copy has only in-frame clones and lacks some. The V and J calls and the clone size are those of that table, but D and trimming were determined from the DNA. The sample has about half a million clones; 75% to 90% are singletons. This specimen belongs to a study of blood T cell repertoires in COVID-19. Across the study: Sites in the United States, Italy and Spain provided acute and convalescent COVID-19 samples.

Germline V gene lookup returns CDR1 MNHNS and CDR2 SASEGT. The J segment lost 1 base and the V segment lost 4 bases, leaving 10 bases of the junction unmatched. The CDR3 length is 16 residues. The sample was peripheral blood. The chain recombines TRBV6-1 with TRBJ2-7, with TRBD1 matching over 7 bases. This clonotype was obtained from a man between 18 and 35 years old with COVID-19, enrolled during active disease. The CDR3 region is CASSGYGTALSYEQYF. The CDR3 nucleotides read TGTGCCAGCAGTGGATACGGGACAGCTTTGTCCTACGAGCAGTACTTC.